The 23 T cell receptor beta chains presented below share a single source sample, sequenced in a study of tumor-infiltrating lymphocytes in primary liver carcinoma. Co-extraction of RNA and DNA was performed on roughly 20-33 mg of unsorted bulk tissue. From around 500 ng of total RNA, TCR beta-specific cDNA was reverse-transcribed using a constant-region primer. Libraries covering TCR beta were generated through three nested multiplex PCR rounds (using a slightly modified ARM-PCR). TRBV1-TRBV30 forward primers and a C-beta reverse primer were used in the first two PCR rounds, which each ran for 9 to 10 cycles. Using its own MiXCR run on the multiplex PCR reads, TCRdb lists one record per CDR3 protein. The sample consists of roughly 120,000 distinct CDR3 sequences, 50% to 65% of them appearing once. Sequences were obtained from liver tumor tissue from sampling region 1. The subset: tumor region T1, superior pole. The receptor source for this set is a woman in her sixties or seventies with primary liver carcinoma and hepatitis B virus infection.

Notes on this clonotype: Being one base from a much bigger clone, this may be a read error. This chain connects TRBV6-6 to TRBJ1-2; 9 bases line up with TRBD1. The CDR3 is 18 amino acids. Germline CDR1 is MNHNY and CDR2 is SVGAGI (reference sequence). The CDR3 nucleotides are TGTGCCAGCAGTAAAACTACCGGGACAGGGACTACTAACCATGGCTACACCTTC. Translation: CASSKTTGTGTTNHGYTF.

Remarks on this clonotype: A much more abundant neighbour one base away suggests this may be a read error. The CDR3 DNA is TGTGCCAACAGTTTGCAGGAGGCCGCAGATACGCAGTATTTT. This encodes CANSLQEAADTQYF. This sequence joins TRBV6-6 and TRBJ2-3; D may be TRBD2 (5 bases). This CDR3 spans 14 amino acids. From germline, CDR1 is MNHNY and CDR2 SVGAGI (reference sequence).

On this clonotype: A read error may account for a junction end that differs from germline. This CDR3 is CANSLEIALLCNEQFF. In DNA form, the CDR3 reads TGTGCCAACAGCTTGGAGATTGCTCTGCTTTGTAATGAGCAGTTCTTC. V usage is TRBV5-6 and J usage is TRBJ2-1; D ambiguous. In germline, CDR1 is SGHDT, CDR2 YYEEEE. CDR3 length: 16 residues.

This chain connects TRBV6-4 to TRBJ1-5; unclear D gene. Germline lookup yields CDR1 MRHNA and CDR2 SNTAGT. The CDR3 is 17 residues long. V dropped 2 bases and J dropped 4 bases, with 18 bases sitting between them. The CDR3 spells CASSDGLAPGPNQPQHF. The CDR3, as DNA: TGTGCCAGCAGTGACGGCCTGGCCCCGGGCCCTAATCAGCCCCAGCATTTT.

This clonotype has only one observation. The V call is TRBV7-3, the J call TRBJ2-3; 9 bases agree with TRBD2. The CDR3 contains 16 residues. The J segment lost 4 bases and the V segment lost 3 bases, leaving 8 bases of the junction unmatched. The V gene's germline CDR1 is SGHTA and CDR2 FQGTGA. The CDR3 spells CASSLGLARMADTQYF. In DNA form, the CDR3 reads TGTGCCAGCAGCTTGGGACTAGCAAGGATGGCAGATACGCAGTATTTT.

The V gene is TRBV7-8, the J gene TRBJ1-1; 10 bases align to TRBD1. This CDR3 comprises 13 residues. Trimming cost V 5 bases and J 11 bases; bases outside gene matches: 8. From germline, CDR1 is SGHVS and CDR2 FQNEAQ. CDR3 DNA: TGTGCCAGCAGCCAGAAGGGACAGGGGACGGCTTTCTTT. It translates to CASSQKGQGTAFF. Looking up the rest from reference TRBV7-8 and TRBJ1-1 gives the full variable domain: GAGVSQSPRYKVAKRGQDVALRCDPISGHVSLFWYQQALGQGPEFLTYFQNEAQLDKSGLPSDRFFAERPEGSVSTLKIQRTQQEDSAVYLCASSQKGQGTAFFGQGTRLTVV.

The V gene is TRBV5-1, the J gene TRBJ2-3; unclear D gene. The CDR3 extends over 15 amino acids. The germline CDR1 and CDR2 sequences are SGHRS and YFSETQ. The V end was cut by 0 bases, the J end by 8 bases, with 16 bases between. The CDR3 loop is CASSLASSLSGTQYF. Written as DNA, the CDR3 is TGCGCCAGCAGCTTGGCCTCTTCGCTATCAGGTACGCAGTATTTT.

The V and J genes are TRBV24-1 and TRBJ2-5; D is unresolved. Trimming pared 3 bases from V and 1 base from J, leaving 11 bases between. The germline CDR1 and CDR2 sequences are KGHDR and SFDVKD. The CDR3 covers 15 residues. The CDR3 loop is CATSDPSDSQETQYF. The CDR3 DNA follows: TGTGCCACCAGTGATCCGAGTGACTCCCAAGAGACCCAGTACTTC.

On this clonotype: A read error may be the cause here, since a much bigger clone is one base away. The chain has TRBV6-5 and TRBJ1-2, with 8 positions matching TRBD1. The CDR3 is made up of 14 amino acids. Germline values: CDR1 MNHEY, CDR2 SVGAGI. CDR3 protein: CASSLYRGNYGYAF. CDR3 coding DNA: TGTGCCAGCAGCTTATACAGGGGGAACTATGGCTACGCCTTC.

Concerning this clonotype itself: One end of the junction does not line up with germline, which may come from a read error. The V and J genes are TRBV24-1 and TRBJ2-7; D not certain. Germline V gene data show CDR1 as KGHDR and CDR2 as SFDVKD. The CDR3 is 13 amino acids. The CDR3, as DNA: TGTGCCATCAGTGATCGGCTCACCTACGAGCAGTACTTC. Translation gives CAISDRLTYEQYF.

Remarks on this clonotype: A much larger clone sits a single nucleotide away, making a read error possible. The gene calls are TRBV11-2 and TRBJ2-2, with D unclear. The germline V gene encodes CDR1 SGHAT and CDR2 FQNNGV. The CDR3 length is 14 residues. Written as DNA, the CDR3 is TGTGCCAGCAGGTTAGAGCCGAACACCGGGGAGCTGTTTTTT. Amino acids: CASRLEPNTGELFF. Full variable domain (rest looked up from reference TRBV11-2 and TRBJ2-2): EAGVAQSPRYKIIEKRQSVAFWCNPISGHATLYWYQQILGQGPKLLIQFQNNGVVDDSQLPKDRFSAERLKGVDSTLKIQPAKLEDSAVYLCASRLEPNTGELFFGEGSRLTVL.

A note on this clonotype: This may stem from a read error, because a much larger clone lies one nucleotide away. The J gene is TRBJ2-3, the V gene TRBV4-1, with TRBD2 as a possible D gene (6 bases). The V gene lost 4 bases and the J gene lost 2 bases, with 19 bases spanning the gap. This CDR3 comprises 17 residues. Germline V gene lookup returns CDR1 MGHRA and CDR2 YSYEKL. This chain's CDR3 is CASSRQIAVRPTDTQYF. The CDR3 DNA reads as TGCGCCAGCAGCCGACAGATAGCGGTAAGACCCACAGATACGCAGTATTTT.

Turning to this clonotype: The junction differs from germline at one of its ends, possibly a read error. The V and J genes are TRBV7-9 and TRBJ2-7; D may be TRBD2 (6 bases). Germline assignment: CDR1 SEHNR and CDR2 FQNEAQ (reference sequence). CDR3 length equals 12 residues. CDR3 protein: CANRSAGVEHYF. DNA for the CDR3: TGTGCCAACAGATCAGCGGGCGTCGAGCATTACTTC.

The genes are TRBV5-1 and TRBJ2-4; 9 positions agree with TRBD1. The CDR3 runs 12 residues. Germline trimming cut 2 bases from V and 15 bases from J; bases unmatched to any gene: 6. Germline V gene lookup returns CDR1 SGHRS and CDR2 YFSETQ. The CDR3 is CASSLGQGLLYF. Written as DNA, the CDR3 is TGCGCCAGCAGCTTAGGACAGGGGTTGTTGTACTTC.

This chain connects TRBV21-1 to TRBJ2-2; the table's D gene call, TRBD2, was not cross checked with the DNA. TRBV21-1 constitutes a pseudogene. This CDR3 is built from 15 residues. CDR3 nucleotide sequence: TGTGCCAGCAGCAAAGGCGTGAGGGCCGACGGGGAGCTGTTTTTT. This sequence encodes CASSKGVRADGELFF.

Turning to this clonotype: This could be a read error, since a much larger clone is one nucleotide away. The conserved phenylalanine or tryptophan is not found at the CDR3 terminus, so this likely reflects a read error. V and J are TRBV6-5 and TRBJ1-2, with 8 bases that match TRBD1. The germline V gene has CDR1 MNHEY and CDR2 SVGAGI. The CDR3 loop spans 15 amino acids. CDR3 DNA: TGTGCCGGCAGTTACTCGCACCCAGGGGGCGATGGCTACACCCTC. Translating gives CAGSYSHPGGDGYTL.

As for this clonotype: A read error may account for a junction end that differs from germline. The CDR3 DNA reads as TGTACCAGCAGCAACCAGGGGGCAGGCATTCAGTACTTC. Translation gives CTSSNQGAGIQYF. The chain carries TRBV5-6 and TRBJ2-4, with TRBD1 identical over 8 bases. The CDR3 covers 13 residues. Germline V gene lookup returns CDR1 SGHDT and CDR2 YYEEEE.

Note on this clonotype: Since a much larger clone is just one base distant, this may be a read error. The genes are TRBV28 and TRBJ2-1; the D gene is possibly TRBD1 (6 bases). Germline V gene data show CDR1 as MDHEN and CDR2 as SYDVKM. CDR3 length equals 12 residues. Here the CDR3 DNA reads TGTGCCAGCACGGTCAGGGGAGAGGAGCACTTCTTC. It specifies CASTVRGEEHFF.

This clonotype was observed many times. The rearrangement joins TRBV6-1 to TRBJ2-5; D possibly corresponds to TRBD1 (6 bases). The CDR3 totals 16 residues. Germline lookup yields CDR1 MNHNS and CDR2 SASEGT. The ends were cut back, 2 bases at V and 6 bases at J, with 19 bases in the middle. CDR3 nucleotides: TGTGCCAGCAGTGAACAGGGGCAAACGGAATGGCAGACCCAGTACTTC. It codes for CASSEQGQTEWQTQYF.

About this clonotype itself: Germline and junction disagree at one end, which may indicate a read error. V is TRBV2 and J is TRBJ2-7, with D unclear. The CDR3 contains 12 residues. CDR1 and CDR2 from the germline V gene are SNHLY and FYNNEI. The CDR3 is CASRGGSYKQYF. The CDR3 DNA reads TGTGCCAGCAGGGGCGGCTCCTACAAGCAGTACTTC.

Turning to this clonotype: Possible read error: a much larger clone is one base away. As DNA, the CDR3 is TGTGCCAGCAGCTTAGCTCGCCGTAGGTACGAGCAGTACTTC. Encoded protein: CASSLARRRYEQYF. J is TRBJ2-7 and V is TRBV7-8, with D uncertain. Trimming stripped 0 bases from V and 4 bases from J, with 10 bases between. Germline V gives CDR1 SGHVS, CDR2 FQNEAQ. The CDR3 contains 14 residues.

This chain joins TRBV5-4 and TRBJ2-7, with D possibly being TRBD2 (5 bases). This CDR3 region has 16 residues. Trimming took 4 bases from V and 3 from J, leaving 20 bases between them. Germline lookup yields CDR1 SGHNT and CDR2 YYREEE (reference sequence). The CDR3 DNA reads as TGTGCCAGCAGCCCCCCAGGCGTGAGGAGGAACTACGAGCAGTACTTC. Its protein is CASSPPGVRRNYEQYF. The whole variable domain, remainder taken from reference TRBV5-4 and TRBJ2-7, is ETGVTQSPTHLIKTRGQQVTLRCSSQSGHNTVSWYQQALGQGPQFIFQYYREEENGRGNFPPRFSGLQFPNYSSELNVNALELDDSALYLCASSPPGVRRNYEQYFGPGTRLTVT.

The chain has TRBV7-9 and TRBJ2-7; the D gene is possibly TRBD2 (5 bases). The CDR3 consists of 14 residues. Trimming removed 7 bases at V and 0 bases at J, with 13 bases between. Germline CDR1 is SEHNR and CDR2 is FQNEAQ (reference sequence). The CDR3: CASTLDSSSYEQYF. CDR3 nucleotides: TGTGCCAGCACCCTGGACTCGAGCTCCTACGAGCAGTACTTC.